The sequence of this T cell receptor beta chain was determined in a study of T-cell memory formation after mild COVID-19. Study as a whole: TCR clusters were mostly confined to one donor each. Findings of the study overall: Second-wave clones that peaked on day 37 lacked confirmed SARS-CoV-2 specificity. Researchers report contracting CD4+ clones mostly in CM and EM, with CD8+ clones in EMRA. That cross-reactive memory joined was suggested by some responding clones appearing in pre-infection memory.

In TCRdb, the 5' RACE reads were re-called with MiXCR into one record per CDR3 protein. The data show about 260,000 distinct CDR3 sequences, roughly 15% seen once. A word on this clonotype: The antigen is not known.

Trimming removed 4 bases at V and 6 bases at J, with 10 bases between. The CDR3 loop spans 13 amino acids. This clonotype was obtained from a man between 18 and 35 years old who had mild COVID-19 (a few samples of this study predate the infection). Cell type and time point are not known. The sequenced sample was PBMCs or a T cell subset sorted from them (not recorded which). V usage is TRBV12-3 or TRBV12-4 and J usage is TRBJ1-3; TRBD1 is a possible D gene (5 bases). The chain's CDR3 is CASSSAGQNTIYF. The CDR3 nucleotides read TGTGCCAGCAGTTCGGCAGGGCAAAACACCATATATTTT.